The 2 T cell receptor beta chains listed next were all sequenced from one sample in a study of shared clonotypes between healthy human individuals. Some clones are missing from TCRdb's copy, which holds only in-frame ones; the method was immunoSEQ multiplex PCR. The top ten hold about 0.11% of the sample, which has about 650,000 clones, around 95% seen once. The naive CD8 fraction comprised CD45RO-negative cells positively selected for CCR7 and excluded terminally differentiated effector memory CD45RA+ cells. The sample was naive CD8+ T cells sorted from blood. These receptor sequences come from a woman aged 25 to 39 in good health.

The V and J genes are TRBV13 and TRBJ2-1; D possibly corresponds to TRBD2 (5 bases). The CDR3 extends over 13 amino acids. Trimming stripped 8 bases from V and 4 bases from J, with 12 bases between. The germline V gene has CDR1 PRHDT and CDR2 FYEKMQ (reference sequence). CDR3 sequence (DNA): TGTGCCAGCCAAGAAACGGGGTACAATGAGCAGTTCTTC. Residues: CASQETGYNEQFF.

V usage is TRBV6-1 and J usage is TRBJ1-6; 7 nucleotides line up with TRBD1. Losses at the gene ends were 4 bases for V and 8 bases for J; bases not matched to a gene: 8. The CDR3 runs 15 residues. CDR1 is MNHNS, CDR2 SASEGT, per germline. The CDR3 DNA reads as TGTGCCAGCAGTGGAGCGACAGGGCGGCATTCACCCCTCCACTTT. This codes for CASSGATGRHSPLHF.